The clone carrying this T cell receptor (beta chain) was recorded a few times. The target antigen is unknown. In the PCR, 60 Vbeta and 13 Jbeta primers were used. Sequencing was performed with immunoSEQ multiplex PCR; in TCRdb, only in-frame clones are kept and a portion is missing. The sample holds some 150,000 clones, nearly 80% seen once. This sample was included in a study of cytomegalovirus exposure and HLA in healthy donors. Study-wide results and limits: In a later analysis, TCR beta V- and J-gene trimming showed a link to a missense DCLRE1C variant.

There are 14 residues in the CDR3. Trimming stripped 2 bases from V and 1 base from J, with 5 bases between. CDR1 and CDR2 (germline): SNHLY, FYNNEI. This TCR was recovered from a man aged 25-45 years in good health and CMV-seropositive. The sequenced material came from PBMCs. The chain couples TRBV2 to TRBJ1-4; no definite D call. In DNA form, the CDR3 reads TGTGCCAGCAGTGAACGCGTAACTAATGAAAAACTGTTTTTT. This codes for CASSERVTNEKLFF.